The text below deals with one TCR beta chain. This clonotype was observed a few times. What antigen it recognizes has not been identified. No quality values exist for individual bases; no much larger clone is one base distant. The CDR3 contains 15 residues, cysteine and phenylalanine counted. This entry keeps only the CDR3 DNA: 45 bases, framed from base 1. CDR1 KGHDR and CDR2 SFDVKD are derived from the germline V gene. The trim is 3 bases for V and 0 bases for J, with a gap of 9 bases between the germline ends. The library was prepared using PCR. Sequencing took place on an Illumina HiSeq 2500. TCR libraries were prepared with molecular barcoding, using unique molecular identifiers to normalize TCRbeta repertoire quantification. TCRdb cleaned the public reads at Q25 with fastp, built clones with MiXCR and kept in-frame beta chains. One record per CDR3 amino acid sequence lists the most common genes and DNA. Across this sample there are about 690,000 distinct CDR3 sequences, with roughly 17% seen only once. Approximately 1% of the sample is in the top ten clones.

The sample belongs to a study of T-cell reconstitution after alpha-beta-depleted transplantation in children (dated by TCRdb to between 2015 and 2016). Broadly, across the study: Using TCR repertoire profiling, the study quantitatively followed how T-cell immune reconstitution unfolded in children after TCRalphabeta/CD19-depleted allogeneic hematopoietic cell transplantation.

The V and J segments used are TRBV24-1 and TRBJ2-3, with the D gene call left open. Sequences were derived from PBMCs from the stem cell graft donor, sampled from the stem cell graft. The source of this sequence is a human donor who donated a stem cell graft to a child with acute myeloid leukemia. The DNA reads as follows: TGTGCCACCAGTGATACCCCCGGTAGCACAGATACGCAGTATTTT. It is translated as CATSDTPGSTDTQYF.